The sequence of this TCR beta chain was determined in a study of cytotoxic CD8 clonotypes in ibrutinib-treated CLL. Overall study context: Specimens for response were gathered following a median 12 months of therapy, spanning 6 to 36. Overall study findings and caveats: Clonality increased at ibrutinib response, then returned toward baseline at progression.

Germline loops: CDR1 MNHEY, CDR2 SMNVEV (reference sequence). V shed 3 bases and J 9 bases; nucleotides not matched to a gene: 5. The CDR3 spans 15 residues. Investigators sought sequencing depths of between 1 in 200,000 and 1 in 1 million T cells. Repertoires were generated with immunoSEQ multiplex PCR, while TCRdb's copy carries only in-frame clones and drops some. Of about 300,000 clones listed, roughly three quarters are singletons. This clone has a single count. What it binds is unknown. The chain couples TRBV27 to TRBJ2-4, with 13 bases identical to TRBD2. The receptor's source is a human donor with chronic lymphocytic leukemia. Sequencing used PBMCs, obtained at disease progression, from a patient treated with ibrutinib. In DNA form, the CDR3 reads TGTGCCAGCAGTTTCCCCGGACTAGCGGGAGTCATTCAGTACTTC. This gives the protein CASSFPGLAGVIQYF.